This T cell receptor beta chain was captured by sequencing in a study of T cells in Graves' hyperthyroidism and ophthalmopathy. Germline CDR1 and CDR2: SGHRS and YFSETQ. The ends lost 0 bases at V and 0 bases at J; junction bases unmatched: 3. This CDR3 comprises 15 residues. The investigators amplified TCR beta CDR3 regions from RNA transcripts. The study used the HTBI primer set for a first-round RT-PCR of the TCR CDR3. TCRdb re-called the multiplex PCR reads with MiXCR, one entry per CDR3 protein. In the table there are about 510,000 distinct CDR3 sequences, around 15% of which are singletons. This clonotype was seen repeatedly, ten times or more.

The specimen was blood. The receptor comes from a woman in her thirties or forties with Graves' hyperthyroidism. The rearrangement uses TRBV5-1 and TRBJ2-7; 7 bases are shared with TRBD1. The CDR3 loop reads CASSLGPGGSYEQYF. As DNA, the CDR3 is TGCGCCAGCAGCTTGGGGCCAGGGGGCTCCTACGAGCAGTACTTC.